This T cell receptor beta chain was recovered during a study of blood T cell repertoires in COVID-19. Study-wide background: Material from acute and convalescent COVID-19 was sourced from the United States, Italy and Spain. T cells, B-cell-depleted T cells, or PBMCs provided the cDNA or gDNA that served as material.

One Seattle source followed patients from active infection through their disease course. Per the germline V gene, CDR1 is MNHEY and CDR2 is SVGAGI. V was pared by 6 bases and J by 0 bases, with 8 bases of the junction left unmatched. CDR3 length: 15 residues. Methods used by the authors: Amplification from reference gene primers served as the basis for estimated nucleated cell counts. Produced via immunoSEQ multiplex PCR; TCRdb's table is partial and in-frame only. The V and J calls and clone size were taken over from that table, and D and trimming were inferred from the DNA. The sample lists about 200,000 clones, 75% to 85% occurring once. In its sample, this clone was seen a few times.

The TCR comes from a woman between 65 and 79 years old with COVID-19, enrolled during active disease. The sequenced material came from peripheral blood. The chain uses TRBV6-5 and TRBJ2-7; 7 nucleotides match TRBD1. The CDR3 DNA follows: TGTGCCAGCAGCCGTAGACAGGGAAGCTCCTACGAGCAGTACTTC. It specifies CASSRRQGSSYEQYF.